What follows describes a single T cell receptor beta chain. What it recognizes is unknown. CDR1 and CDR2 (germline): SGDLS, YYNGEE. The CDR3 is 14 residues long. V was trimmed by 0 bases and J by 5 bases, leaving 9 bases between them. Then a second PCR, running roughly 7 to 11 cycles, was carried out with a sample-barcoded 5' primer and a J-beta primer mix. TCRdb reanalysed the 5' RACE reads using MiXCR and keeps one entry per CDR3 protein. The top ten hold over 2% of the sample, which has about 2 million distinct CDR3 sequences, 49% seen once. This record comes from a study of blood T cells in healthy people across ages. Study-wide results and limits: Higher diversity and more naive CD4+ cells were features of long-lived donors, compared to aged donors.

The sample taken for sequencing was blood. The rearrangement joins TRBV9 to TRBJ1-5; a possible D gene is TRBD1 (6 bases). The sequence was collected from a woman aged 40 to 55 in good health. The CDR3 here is CASSVGQVDQPQHF. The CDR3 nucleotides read TGTGCCAGCAGCGTAGGACAGGTGGATCAGCCCCAGCATTTT.